This T cell receptor beta chain was found in a study of cytomegalovirus exposure and HLA in healthy donors. Study-level findings and limits: Many donors shared some public TCRs, even though most TCR sequences were rare. In vitro data verified a few CMV-associated chains as specific for CMV antigens. Earlier findings revealed that most TCR beta V segments proved productive either about 90% or about 30% of the time.

Remarks on this clone: Its target is unknown.

13 Jbeta primers and 60 Vbeta primers were used for the PCR. TCRdb's copy holds only in-frame clones and misses some; the assay was immunoSEQ multiplex PCR. The sample holds 85,000 to 100,000 clones, about 75% seen once. V lost 5 bases to trimming and J lost 9 bases; unmatched junction nucleotides: 12. The CDR3 has 16 residues. Germline V gives CDR1 KGHSH, CDR2 LQKENI. The chain links TRBV18 to TRBJ1-6, with 8 bases matching TRBD1. The sequence was collected from a woman in her thirties or forties in good health and CMV-seronegative. The sequenced sample consisted of PBMCs. CDR3 sequence: CASSTSAGQGASPLHF. The DNA of the CDR3 is TGTGCCAGCTCAACATCCGCCGGACAGGGAGCTTCACCCCTCCACTTT. The full variable domain, with the rest looked up from reference TRBV18 and TRBJ1-6, is NAGVMQNPRHLVRRRGQEARLRCSPMKGHSHVYWYRQLPEEGLKFMVYLQKENIIDESGMPKERFSAEFPKEGPSILRIQQVVRGDSAAYFCASSTSAGQGASPLHFGNGTRLTVT.